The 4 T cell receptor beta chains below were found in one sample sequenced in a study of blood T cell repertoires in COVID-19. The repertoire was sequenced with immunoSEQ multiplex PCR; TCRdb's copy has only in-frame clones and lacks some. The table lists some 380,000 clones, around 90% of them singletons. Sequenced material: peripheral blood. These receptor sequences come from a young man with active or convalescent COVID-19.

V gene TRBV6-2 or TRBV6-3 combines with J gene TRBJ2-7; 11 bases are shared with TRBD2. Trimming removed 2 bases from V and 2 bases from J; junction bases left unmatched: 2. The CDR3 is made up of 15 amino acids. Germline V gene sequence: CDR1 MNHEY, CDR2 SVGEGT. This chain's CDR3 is CASSYGGLAAYEQYF. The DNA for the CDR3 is TGTGCCAGCAGTTACGGGGGACTAGCGGCCTACGAGCAGTACTTC.

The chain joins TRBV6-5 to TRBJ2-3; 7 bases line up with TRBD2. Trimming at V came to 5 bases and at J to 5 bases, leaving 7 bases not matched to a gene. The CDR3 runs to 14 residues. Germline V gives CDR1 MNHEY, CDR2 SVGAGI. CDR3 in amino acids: CASSPGWGGDTQYF. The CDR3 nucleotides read TGTGCCAGCAGTCCAGGGTGGGGGGGAGATACGCAGTATTTT.

The CDR3 nucleotides read TGCGCCAGCAGCCCCCCCGGTGGTAGCGGTAACAATGAGCAGTTCTTC. This translates into CASSPPGGSGNNEQFF. V usage is TRBV10-1 and J usage is TRBJ2-1; D is perhaps TRBD2 (6 bases). The CDR3 length is 16 residues. Trimming pared 6 bases from V and 5 bases from J, leaving 20 bases between. Germline V gene data show CDR1 as WNHNN and CDR2 as SYGVQD (reference sequence).

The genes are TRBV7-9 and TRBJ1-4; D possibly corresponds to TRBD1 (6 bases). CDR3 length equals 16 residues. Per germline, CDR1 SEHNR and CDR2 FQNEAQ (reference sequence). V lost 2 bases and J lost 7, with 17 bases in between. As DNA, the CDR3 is TGTGCCAGCAGCTTACTCCCCCCGACAGGCGGTGAAAAACTGTTTTTT. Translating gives CASSLLPPTGGEKLFF.